These T cell receptor beta chains were read from a single sample in a study of blood T cell repertoires in COVID-19. The repertoire was sequenced with immunoSEQ multiplex PCR; TCRdb's copy has only in-frame clones and lacks some. The profile covers roughly 250,000 clones, with approximately 88% appearing a single time and 2.5% to 3% taken by the ten largest. The specimen sequenced was PBMCs or T cells enriched from blood (not recorded which). The receptors shown here come from a woman aged 25 to 39 with acute COVID-19. The CDR3 runs from the conserved cysteine through the conserved F or W. D genes are given only for firm matches. The size entry is marked missing in some rows and otherwise reads once, few, many or a size class.

V gene: TRBV7-2; clone size: -; J gene: TRBJ1-1; D gene: -; CDR3 protein: CASSFLQKAFF; CDR3 DNA: TGTGCCAGCAGCTTTCTGCAGAAAGCTTTCTTT
V gene: TRBV6-5; clone size: -; J gene: TRBJ1-1; D gene: TRBD1; CDR3 protein: CASSYVTGGTEAFF; CDR3 DNA: TGTGCCAGCAGTTACGTAACAGGGGGGACTGAAGCTTTCTTT
V gene: TRBV5-5; clone size: -; J gene: TRBJ2-2; D gene: -; CDR3 protein: CASSLGDRPYTGELFF; CDR3 DNA: TGTGCCAGCAGCTTGGGAGACAGGCCCTACACCGGGGAGCTGTTTTTT
V gene: TRBV28; clone size: -; J gene: TRBJ1-6; D gene: TRBD1; CDR3 protein: CASSLRGNSYNSPLHF; CDR3 DNA: TGTGCCAGCAGCCTCAGGGGGAACTCCTATAATTCACCCCTCCACTTT
V gene: TRBV27; clone size: -; J gene: TRBJ2-1; D gene: -; CDR3 protein: CASSLSGVSYNEQFF; CDR3 DNA: TGTGCCAGCAGTTTATCAGGGGTCTCCTACAATGAGCAGTTCTTC
V gene: TRBV30; clone size: -; J gene: TRBJ1-4; D gene: -; CDR3 protein: CAWSVQGPGATNEKLFF; CDR3 DNA: TGTGCCTGGAGTGTTCAGGGTCCAGGGGCAACTAATGAAAAACTGTTTTTT
V gene: TRBV5-1; clone size: -; J gene: TRBJ1-1; D gene: TRBD1; CDR3 protein: CASSIHRDSEAFF; CDR3 DNA: TGCGCCAGCAGCATACATCGGGACAGCGAAGCTTTCTTT
V gene: TRBV2; clone size: once; J gene: TRBJ2-5; D gene: -; CDR3 protein: CASSDPVETQYF; CDR3 DNA: TGTGCCAGCAGTGACCCCGTGGAGACCCAGTACTTC
V gene: TRBV27; clone size: -; J gene: TRBJ1-2; D gene: -; CDR3 protein: CASSLRGQPNYGYTF; CDR3 DNA: TGTGCCAGCAGTTTACGGGGACAACCTAACTATGGCTACACCTTC
V gene: TRBV5-4; clone size: -; J gene: TRBJ2-1; D gene: TRBD2; CDR3 protein: CASSLGGGAYNEQFF; CDR3 DNA: TGTGCCAGCAGCTTGGGGGGGGGAGCCTACAATGAGCAGTTCTTC
V gene: TRBV7-8; clone size: -; J gene: TRBJ1-5; D gene: -; CDR3 protein: CASSPKGSGNQPQHF; CDR3 DNA: TGTGCCAGCAGCCCTAAGGGGTCGGGCAATCAGCCCCAGCATTTT
V gene: TRBV5-1; clone size: -; J gene: TRBJ1-3; D gene: -; CDR3 protein: CASSAGDSGNTIYF; CDR3 DNA: TGCGCCAGTTCCGCGGGGGACTCTGGAAACACCATATATTTT
V gene: TRBV27; clone size: -; J gene: TRBJ2-5; D gene: TRBD2; CDR3 protein: CASRPTSGGARGETQYF; CDR3 DNA: TGTGCCAGCAGACCCACTAGCGGGGGGGCCCGAGGGGAGACCCAGTACTTC
V gene: TRBV25-1; clone size: -; J gene: TRBJ1-6; D gene: -; CDR3 protein: CATSRGLDSPLHF; CDR3 DNA: TGTGCCACCTCAAGGGGCCTCGATTCACCCCTCCACTTT
V gene: TRBV7-2; clone size: -; J gene: TRBJ1-1; D gene: -; CDR3 protein: CASSLHMVQVNTEAFF; CDR3 DNA: TGTGCCAGCAGCTTGCACATGGTACAGGTTAACACTGAAGCTTTCTTT
V gene: TRBV6-2/TRBV6-3; clone size: -; J gene: TRBJ2-1; D gene: TRBD2; CDR3 protein: CASSSAGLSYNEQFF; CDR3 DNA: TGTGCCAGCAGCTCAGCGGGGCTCTCCTACAATGAGCAGTTCTTC
V gene: TRBV9; clone size: -; J gene: TRBJ1-1; D gene: -; CDR3 protein: CASSGGTTGTEAFF; CDR3 DNA: TGTGCCAGCAGCGGCGGGACCACCGGTACTGAAGCTTTCTTT
V gene: TRBV7-9; clone size: -; J gene: TRBJ1-1; D gene: TRBD1; CDR3 protein: CASSRDSYMTEAFF; CDR3 DNA: TGTGCCAGCAGCCGGGACAGCTATATGACTGAAGCTTTCTTT
V gene: TRBV7-9; clone size: few; J gene: TRBJ2-2; D gene: -; CDR3 protein: CASSLQGTGELFF; CDR3 DNA: TGTGCCAGCAGCTTGCAGGGAACCGGGGAGCTGTTTTTT
V gene: TRBV15; clone size: few; J gene: TRBJ1-3; D gene: TRBD1; CDR3 protein: CATSRDRAPGNTIYF; CDR3 DNA: TGTGCCACCAGCAGGGACAGGGCCCCTGGAAACACCATATATTTT
V gene: TRBV28; clone size: -; J gene: TRBJ1-5; D gene: TRBD1; CDR3 protein: CASRPTGVSQPQHF; CDR3 DNA: TGTGCCAGCAGGCCTACAGGGGTTAGTCAGCCCCAGCATTTT
V gene: TRBV7-9; clone size: -; J gene: TRBJ1-4; D gene: -; CDR3 protein: CASSSRSIREKLFF; CDR3 DNA: TGTGCCAGCAGCTCCCGGTCGATTCGGGAAAAACTGTTTTTT
V gene: TRBV19; clone size: -; J gene: TRBJ2-5; D gene: -; CDR3 protein: CASSIDPGGETQYF; CDR3 DNA: TGTGCCAGTAGTATAGATCCCGGGGGAGAGACCCAGTACTTC
V gene: TRBV6-5; clone size: -; J gene: TRBJ1-1; D gene: -; CDR3 protein: CASALSENTEAFF; CDR3 DNA: TGTGCCAGCGCCCTCAGTGAAAACACTGAAGCTTTCTTT
V gene: TRBV5-6; clone size: -; J gene: TRBJ2-5; D gene: TRBD1; CDR3 protein: CASSSDRVRETQYF; CDR3 DNA: TGTGCCAGCAGCTCGGACAGGGTGAGAGAGACCCAGTACTTC
V gene: TRBV7-2; clone size: -; J gene: TRBJ1-1; D gene: TRBD1; CDR3 protein: CASSWKTGEEAFF; CDR3 DNA: TGTGCCAGCAGCTGGAAAACAGGGGAGGAAGCTTTCTTT
V gene: TRBV3-1/TRBV3-2; clone size: -; J gene: TRBJ1-1; D gene: -; CDR3 protein: CASSPWGGAGTEAFF; CDR3 DNA: TGTGCCAGCAGCCCCTGGGGAGGGGCAGGTACTGAAGCTTTCTTT
V gene: TRBV14; clone size: -; J gene: TRBJ1-4; D gene: -; CDR3 protein: CASSQPGNEKLFF; CDR3 DNA: TGTGCCAGCAGCCAGCCGGGGAATGAAAAACTGTTTTTT
V gene: TRBV21-1; clone size: few; J gene: TRBJ1-6; D gene: -; CDR3 protein: CASSKALYGFPTGGPLLSNSPLHF; CDR3 DNA: TGTGCCAGCAGCAAAGCGCTTTATGGTTTCCCGACAGGGGGCCCCCTTTTGAGTAATTCACCCCTCCACTTT
V gene: TRBV3-1/TRBV3-2; clone size: -; J gene: TRBJ2-2; D gene: -; CDR3 protein: CASSQSDGDTGELFF; CDR3 DNA: TGTGCCAGCAGCCAATCCGACGGGGACACCGGGGAGCTGTTTTTT
V gene: TRBV27; clone size: -; J gene: TRBJ1-3; D gene: -; CDR3 protein: CASSPRADSGNTIYF; CDR3 DNA: TGTGCCAGCAGTCCCCGAGCGGACTCTGGAAACACCATATATTTT
V gene: TRBV29-1; clone size: -; J gene: TRBJ2-3; D gene: TRBD2; CDR3 protein: CSVGGLAGRDTDTQYF; CDR3 DNA: TGCAGCGTTGGGGGGCTAGCGGGGAGGGACACAGATACGCAGTATTTT
V gene: TRBV19; clone size: once; J gene: TRBJ1-1; D gene: -; CDR3 protein: CASSISREAFF; CDR3 DNA: TGTGCCAGTAGTATTTCCAGAGAAGCTTTCTTT
V gene: TRBV6-2/TRBV6-3; clone size: once; J gene: TRBJ1-2; D gene: TRBD1; CDR3 protein: CASSHRDSPIYGYTF; CDR3 DNA: TGTGCCAGCAGCCACCGGGACAGTCCTATCTATGGCTACACCTTC
V gene: TRBV4-2; clone size: -; J gene: TRBJ1-1; D gene: TRBD1; CDR3 protein: CAIGDRGRQGEAFF; CDR3 DNA: TGTGCCATCGGGGACAGGGGCCGGCAGGGTGAAGCTTTCTTT
V gene: TRBV19; clone size: -; J gene: TRBJ2-2; D gene: TRBD2; CDR3 protein: CASSPGTSVSGTGELFF; CDR3 DNA: TGTGCCAGTAGCCCCGGGACTAGCGTCTCGGGGACCGGGGAGCTGTTTTTT
V gene: TRBV29-1; clone size: -; J gene: TRBJ1-1; D gene: -; CDR3 protein: CSVGGVSTEAFF; CDR3 DNA: TGCAGCGTTGGGGGGGTCTCCACTGAAGCTTTCTTT
V gene: TRBV4-1; clone size: -; J gene: TRBJ1-4; D gene: -; CDR3 protein: CASSQERTVFF; CDR3 DNA: TGCGCCAGCAGCCAAGAGAGGACAGTATTTTTT
V gene: TRBV30; clone size: -; J gene: TRBJ2-3; D gene: TRBD2; CDR3 protein: CAWRKGLAGSTDTQYF; CDR3 DNA: TGTGCCTGGAGAAAGGGACTAGCTGGGAGCACAGATACGCAGTATTTT
V gene: TRBV4-1; clone size: -; J gene: TRBJ1-2; D gene: -; CDR3 protein: CASSQTREVGYTF; CDR3 DNA: TGCGCCAGCAGCCAAACGAGGGAAGTCGGCTACACCTTC
V gene: TRBV6-5; clone size: -; J gene: TRBJ1-1; D gene: -; CDR3 protein: CASYHHGTEAFF; CDR3 DNA: TGTGCCAGCTATCACCACGGGACTGAAGCTTTCTTT
V gene: TRBV10-3; clone size: -; J gene: TRBJ1-1; D gene: TRBD1; CDR3 protein: CATGGQGWTTEAFF; CDR3 DNA: TGTGCCACCGGGGGACAGGGATGGACCACTGAAGCTTTCTTT
V gene: TRBV3-1/TRBV3-2; clone size: -; J gene: TRBJ2-3; D gene: TRBD2; CDR3 protein: CASSQDLPLWRGGTDTQYF; CDR3 DNA: TGTGCCAGCAGCCAAGACTTGCCCCTATGGCGGGGGGGCACAGATACGCAGTATTTT
V gene: TRBV30; clone size: -; J gene: TRBJ1-2; D gene: -; CDR3 protein: CAWSRMRGADYGYTF; CDR3 DNA: TGTGCCTGGAGTCGGATGCGGGGGGCTGACTATGGCTACACCTTC
V gene: TRBV18; clone size: -; J gene: TRBJ2-7; D gene: -; CDR3 protein: CASSPSKRGQPRSFSYEQYF; CDR3 DNA: TGTGCCAGCTCACCATCGAAAAGGGGACAACCCAGATCTTTCTCCTACGAGCAGTACTTC
V gene: TRBV5-1; clone size: -; J gene: TRBJ2-1; D gene: TRBD1; CDR3 protein: CASSGPQPGQGRSQRENEQFF; CDR3 DNA: TGCGCCAGCAGCGGCCCCCAACCGGGACAGGGAAGAAGTCAGCGGGAAAATGAGCAGTTCTTC
V gene: TRBV3-1/TRBV3-2; clone size: -; J gene: TRBJ1-1; D gene: -; CDR3 protein: CASSQVETFF; CDR3 DNA: TGTGCCAGCAGCCAAGTGGAGACTTTCTTT
V gene: TRBV7-9; clone size: -; J gene: TRBJ1-1; D gene: -; CDR3 protein: CASSPDRTTEAFF; CDR3 DNA: TGTGCCAGCAGCCCCGACAGGACCACTGAAGCTTTCTTT
V gene: TRBV27; clone size: -; J gene: TRBJ1-1; D gene: TRBD1; CDR3 protein: CASSLLTGSGTEAFF; CDR3 DNA: TGTGCCAGCAGTTTACTGACAGGGAGTGGCACTGAAGCTTTCTTT
V gene: TRBV6-2/TRBV6-3; clone size: -; J gene: TRBJ1-1; D gene: -; CDR3 protein: CASSTPPFREVTEAFF; CDR3 DNA: TGTGCCAGCAGTACCCCCCCCTTTCGGGAGGTCACTGAAGCTTTCTTT
V gene: TRBV6-1; clone size: -; J gene: TRBJ2-1; D gene: TRBD2; CDR3 protein: CASSGRTSGPGNEQFF; CDR3 DNA: TGTGCCAGCAGTGGGCGGACTAGCGGCCCGGGGAATGAGCAGTTCTTC
V gene: TRBV12-3/TRBV12-4; clone size: -; J gene: TRBJ2-5; D gene: -; CDR3 protein: CASSPNETQYF; CDR3 DNA: TGTGCCAGCAGCCCAAATGAGACCCAGTACTTC
V gene: TRBV19; clone size: few; J gene: TRBJ2-6; D gene: -; CDR3 protein: CASSANSGANVLTF; CDR3 DNA: TGTGCCAGTAGTGCTAACTCTGGGGCCAACGTCCTGACTTTC
V gene: TRBV10-1; clone size: few; J gene: TRBJ1-2; D gene: -; CDR3 protein: CASSTGLAYGYTF; CDR3 DNA: TGCGCCAGCAGTACAGGGTTAGCCTATGGCTACACCTTC
V gene: TRBV10-3; clone size: -; J gene: TRBJ1-5; D gene: TRBD1; CDR3 protein: CAIRDRVDQPQHF; CDR3 DNA: TGTGCCATCAGGGACAGGGTCGATCAGCCCCAGCATTTT
V gene: TRBV6-5; clone size: -; J gene: TRBJ2-7; D gene: TRBD1; CDR3 protein: CASSYTTGSLKREQYF; CDR3 DNA: TGTGCCAGCAGTTACACGACAGGGAGTCTAAAACGGGAGCAGTACTTC
V gene: TRBV6-6; clone size: -; J gene: TRBJ2-1; D gene: -; CDR3 protein: CASSPSGRSYNEQFF; CDR3 DNA: TGTGCCAGCAGTCCTTCGGGGAGGTCCTACAATGAGCAGTTCTTC
V gene: TRBV12-3/TRBV12-4; clone size: -; J gene: TRBJ2-2; D gene: -; CDR3 protein: CASKTGPGELFF; CDR3 DNA: TGTGCCAGCAAAACAGGGCCCGGGGAGCTGTTTTTT
V gene: TRBV5-1; clone size: -; J gene: TRBJ2-1; D gene: TRBD2; CDR3 protein: CASSFHSGGANEQFF; CDR3 DNA: TGCGCCAGCAGCTTTCATAGCGGGGGGGCCAATGAGCAGTTCTTC